These 21 T cell receptor beta chains were all obtained from the same sample, sequenced in a study of regulatory T cells in long-lasting Graves disease. Time point specified: persistent/refractory GD, antithyroid drugs over 5 years with positive TRAb. RNA isolated from PBMCs was used to make the TCR library. Building of the TCR beta libraries involved iRepertoire HTBI primers and Arm-PCR of CDR3 regions. TCRdb used MiXCR to reprocess the multiplex PCR reads, holding one entry per CDR3 protein. The sample shows 400,000 to 500,000 distinct CDR3 sequences, more than 20% of them seen only once. Sample: peripheral blood mononuclear cells (PBMCs), taken when the disease was refractory, from a patient treated with antithyroid drugs. The receptors shown here come from a female donor with Graves disease.

This chain joins TRBV6-1 and TRBJ2-5, with 8 bases lining up with TRBD2. Germline V CDR1 and CDR2: MNHNS, SASEGT. This CDR3 spans 16 amino acids. The V and J ends lost 6 bases and 2 bases, in that order; junction bases with no gene match: 11. The CDR3 here is CASSVGVSGDQETQYF. The DNA for the CDR3 is TGTGCCAGCAGCGTAGGTGTTAGCGGGGATCAAGAGACCCAGTACTTC.

The J gene is TRBJ2-7, the V gene TRBV5-5, with 7 bases that match TRBD1. The V and J ends lost 2 bases and 3 bases, in that order; junction bases with no gene match: 8. CDR1 SGHKS and CDR2 YYEKEE come from the germline V gene (reference sequence). The CDR3 loop spans 15 amino acids. CDR3 nucleotide sequence: TGTGCCAGCAGCTTACGGACAGGATTTCTCTACGAGCAGTACTTC. Residues: CASSLRTGFLYEQYF.

This clonotype was found many times. This chain connects TRBV2 to TRBJ1-1; no reliable D call. This CDR3 is 14 amino acids long. The V end was cut by 7 bases, the J end by 2 bases, with 14 bases between. The germline V gene has CDR1 SNHLY and CDR2 FYNNEI. The CDR3: CASKSADRNTEAFF. The CDR3 DNA reads TGTGCCAGCAAGTCGGCAGATAGAAACACTGAAGCTTTCTTT.

This clonotype was detected ten times or more. This chain uses TRBV20-1 with TRBJ2-5; D might be TRBD2 (7 bases). Trimming left V 6 bases short and J 5 bases short, with 13 bases between. The CDR3 loop spans 12 amino acids. Germline-derived CDR1 and CDR2 are DFQATT and SNEGSKA (reference sequence). The CDR3 loop is CSAPGEGETQYF. In nucleotides, the CDR3 is TGCAGTGCGCCAGGGGAGGGGGAGACCCAGTACTTC.

This clonotype was observed a few times. The rearrangement uses TRBV5-1 and TRBJ1-3, with 10 bases identical to TRBD1. The CDR3 spans 15 residues. CDR1 SGHRS and CDR2 YFSETQ come from the germline V gene. After removal of 0 bases from V and 11 bases from J, the junction contained 8 bases not matched to a gene. CDR3 bases: TGCGCCAGCAGCTTGGGGACAGGGGGAAATACCGCCATATATTTT. The encoded protein is CASSLGTGGNTAIYF.

A few counts support this clonotype. This rearrangement joins TRBV18 to TRBJ1-6; 9 bases map to TRBD1. V trimming: 3 bases; J trimming: 8 bases; junction bases outside the gene matches: 14. The CDR3 runs 18 residues. From germline, CDR1 is KGHSH and CDR2 LQKENI. The CDR3 reads CASSPWPGQGLVDSPLHF. The CDR3, as DNA: TGTGCCAGCTCACCTTGGCCGGGACAGGGCTTGGTGGATTCACCCCTCCACTTT. Together with reference TRBV18 and TRBJ1-6, the CDR3 gives the full variable domain: NAGVMQNPRHLVRRRGQEARLRCSPMKGHSHVYWYRQLPEEGLKFMVYLQKENIIDESGMPKERFSAEFPKEGPSILRIQQVVRGDSAAYFCASSPWPGQGLVDSPLHFGNGTRLTVT.

About this clonotype: The CDR3 does not close with the conserved phenylalanine or tryptophan, likely indicating a read error. This chain connects TRBV10-3 to TRBJ2-7; 7 bases fit TRBD1. The ends lost 6 bases at V and 2 bases at J; junction bases unmatched: 1. The length of the CDR3 is 12 residues. Germline V gene data show CDR1 as ENHRY and CDR2 as SYGVKD. For the CDR3, the DNA is TGTGCCATCAGCGGGACAGCCTACGAGCAGTACCTC. Translation: CAISGTAYEQYL.

As for this clonotype: Compared with germline, one end of the junction differs, possibly owing to a read error. This chain joins TRBV11-1 and TRBJ2-5; TRBD2 agrees at 13 bases. The germline V gene has CDR1 SGHAT and CDR2 FQDESV (reference sequence). The CDR3 runs 16 residues. The CDR3 DNA reads as TGTGCCAGCAGCGGGACTAGCGGGATAGCTAAGGAGATCCAGTACTTC. Protein: CASSGTSGIAKEIQYF.

This clonotype was detected ten times or more. V is TRBV12-3 or TRBV12-4 and J is TRBJ1-1; D not certain. The CDR3 has 13 residues. V lost 3 bases to trimming and J lost 6 bases, with 11 bases between them. CDR3 coding DNA: TGTGCCAGCAGTTTCCCGGACTACCCTGAAGCTTTCTTT. It is translated as CASSFPDYPEAFF.

This rearrangement joins TRBV19 to TRBJ1-2; no firm D call. Germline V CDR1 and CDR2: LNHDA, SQIVND (reference sequence). The CDR3 loop spans 13 amino acids. V shed 7 bases and J shed 0 bases, with 9 bases lying between them. CDR3 sequence reads: CASTGSTNYGYTF. The CDR3 DNA reads TGTGCCAGTACCGGCAGTACTAACTATGGCTACACCTTC.

About this clonotype: A much larger clone lies a single base off, so this may be a read error. The genes are TRBV6-2 or TRBV6-3 and TRBJ2-7; TRBD1 aligns across 7 bases. The CDR3 runs 14 residues. Germline CDR1 and CDR2: MNHEY and SVGEGT. Here the CDR3 DNA reads TGTGCCAGCAGGGCGACAGGGAGCTCCTACGAGCAGCACTTC. Amino acids: CASRATGSSYEQHF.

Many counts were recorded for this clonotype. The chain couples TRBV5-1 to TRBJ1-6, with D maybe TRBD1 (6 bases). There are 16 residues in the CDR3. The germline CDR1 and CDR2 sequences are SGHRS and YFSETQ. V shed 0 bases and J shed 7 bases, with 14 bases lying between them. CDR3 region: CASSLVGQTENSPLHF. For the CDR3, the DNA is TGCGCCAGCAGCTTGGTAGGACAGACGGAAAATTCACCCCTCCACTTT.

This clonotype was observed a handful of times. This chain connects TRBV7-3 to TRBJ1-5, with TRBD1 matching 7 bases. There are 21 residues in the CDR3. Germline V gene lookup returns CDR1 SGHTA and CDR2 FQGTGA. The V and J ends lost 5 bases and 4 bases, in that order; junction bases with no gene match: 26. The CDR3 reads CASSRRDRAEPAWITNQPQHF. CDR3 nucleotides: TGTGCCAGCAGCAGAAGAGACAGGGCCGAACCCGCATGGATCACAAATCAGCCCCAGCATTTT.

This clonotype was seen more than once but under ten times. The chain combines TRBV4-2 with TRBJ2-5; D may be TRBD2 (6 bases). CDR3 length: 15 residues. Trimming took 1 base from V and 5 from J, leaving 14 bases between them. Germline V lookup: CDR1 LGHNA, CDR2 YNFKEQ. The CDR3: CASSQGTERVETQYF. The CDR3 DNA sequence: TGTGCCAGCAGCCAAGGGACGGAGCGGGTGGAGACCCAGTACTTC.

A note on this clonotype: A much larger clone differs by one base, so this may be a read error. V and J are TRBV12-5 and TRBJ1-1; D not resolved. CDR3 size: 15 residues. V lost 0 bases and J 1 base, leaving 9 bases between the germline ends. CDR1 is LGHNT, CDR2 FRNRAP, per germline. The CDR3 coding sequence is TGTGCTAGTGGTTTGGTGAGGCCAGGGAACACTGAAGCTTTCTTT. It encodes CASGLVRPGNTEAFF.

In DNA, the CDR3 is TGCGCCAGCAGCTGGCAGGGTCTATACGGAAACACCATATATTTT. Protein product: CASSWQGLYGNTIYF. The chain employs TRBV5-1 and TRBJ1-3; TRBD1 might be the D (5 bases). The V gene lost 3 bases and the J gene lost 4 bases, with 14 bases spanning the gap. CDR3 length: 15 residues. Germline V gene lookup returns CDR1 SGHRS and CDR2 YFSETQ.

The sample holds many counts of this clonotype. The DNA for the CDR3 is TGTGCCAGCAGTTTAATGGGGGGCACCGGGGAGCTGTTTTTT. Translated: CASSLMGGTGELFF. V gene TRBV12-3 or TRBV12-4 combines with J gene TRBJ2-2; D might be TRBD2 (6 bases). The CDR3 extends over 14 amino acids. Trimming cost V 2 bases and J 4 bases, with 8 bases left between them.

This clonotype has at least ten counts. V gene TRBV2 combines with J gene TRBJ1-1; D is undetermined. V was cut by 2 bases and J by 1 base, with 11 bases left in between. The germline V gene has CDR1 SNHLY and CDR2 FYNNEI. The CDR3 has 15 amino acids. The CDR3 bases are TGTGCCAGCAGTGAACGTCAGGCGTCGAACACTGAAGCTTTCTTT. Residues: CASSERQASNTEAFF.

This clonotype was counted between two and nine times. The chain carries TRBV30 and TRBJ2-3; 7 bases are a match to TRBD2. The J segment lost 1 base and the V segment lost 0 bases, leaving 13 bases of the junction unmatched. CDR3 length: 18 residues. Germline loops: CDR1 GTSNPN, CDR2 SVGIG (reference sequence). CDR3 sequence: CAWSVQGTGGLRTDTQYF. Written as DNA, the CDR3 is TGTGCCTGGAGTGTACAAGGAACGGGAGGCCTACGCACAGATACGCAGTATTTT. The variable domain in full, with the rest retrieved from reference TRBV30 and TRBJ2-3, is SQTIHQWPATLVQPVGSPLSLECTVEGTSNPNLYWYRQAAGRGLQLLFYSVGIGQISSEVPQNLSASRPQDRQFILSSKKLLLSDSGFYLCAWSVQGTGGLRTDTQYFGPGTRLTVL.

The chain has TRBV5-5 and TRBJ2-1; D might be TRBD2 (6 bases). With 1 base removed from V and 7 bases from J, the gap between germline ends came to 15 bases. The germline gives CDR1 SGHKS, CDR2 YYEKEE (reference sequence). The CDR3 runs 15 residues. CDR3 nucleotide sequence: TGTGCCAGCAGCTTGTTATCGGGAGAGGGTAATGAGCAGTTCTTC. Its protein product is CASSLLSGEGNEQFF.

The chain combines TRBV5-5 with TRBJ2-7; possibly TRBD1 for D (6 bases). With 5 bases removed from V and 6 bases from J, the gap between germline ends came to 15 bases. The length of the CDR3 is 13 residues. Germline assignment: CDR1 SGHKS and CDR2 YYEKEE (reference sequence). DNA of the CDR3: TGTGCCAGCAGTCCAGCCCTAGGGGGCGAGCAGTACTTC. This codes for CASSPALGGEQYF.